Presented here are 32 T cell receptor beta chains from one specimen sequenced in a study of blood T cell repertoires in COVID-19. The table came from immunoSEQ multiplex PCR; TCRdb's copy has only in-frame clones and leaves some out. Altogether some 78,000 clones are present, 84% being singletons, with the ten largest covering 3.5%. The sequencing input was peripheral blood. The receptors were sampled from a man in his forties or fifties with acute or convalescent COVID-19.

The chain is built from TRBV7-9 and TRBJ2-3; D is possibly TRBD1 (6 bases). From germline, CDR1 is SEHNR and CDR2 FQNEAQ (reference sequence). The V end was cut by 5 bases, the J end by 9 bases, with 12 bases between. The CDR3 spans 12 residues. The CDR3 protein is CASSQDGQTQYF. DNA of the CDR3: TGTGCCAGCAGCCAGGATGGACAGACGCAGTATTTT.

Here the CDR3 DNA reads TGTGCCACCAGTCAGGGGGCGAACGGAAACACCATATATTTT. Protein product: CATSQGANGNTIYF. The rearrangement uses TRBV24-1 and TRBJ1-3; TRBD1 agrees at 8 bases. The length of the CDR3 is 14 residues. Germline V gene sequence: CDR1 KGHDR, CDR2 SFDVKD. V lost 6 bases, J lost 4 bases, and 4 bases stayed unmatched.

V gene TRBV9 combines with J gene TRBJ2-1; 12 nucleotides line up with TRBD2. The CDR3 is made up of 16 amino acids. Germline assignment: CDR1 SGDLS and CDR2 YYNGEE. With V trimmed by 2 bases and J by 9 bases, 9 bases remained unmatched. For the CDR3, the DNA is TGTGCCAGCAGCGTCGGGACTAGCGGGTTGTTTAGTGAGCAGTTCTTC. This codes for CASSVGTSGLFSEQFF.

CDR3 coding DNA: TGTGCCAGCAGCTTAGGCAGGGAAGAAAATTCACCCCTCCACTTT. Encoded protein: CASSLGREENSPLHF. This chain joins TRBV7-3 and TRBJ1-6; D may be TRBD1 (5 bases). The CDR3 sequence is 15 residues long. Deletions cut 2 bases from V and 7 bases from J, with 12 bases between. Per germline, CDR1 SGHTA and CDR2 FQGTGA. The whole variable domain, filled in from reference TRBV7-3 and TRBJ1-6, reads GAGVSQTPSNKVTEKGKYVELRCDPISGHTALYWYRQSLGQGPEFLIYFQGTGAADDSGLPNDRFFAVRPEGSVSTLKIQRTERGDSAVYLCASSLGREENSPLHFGNGTRLTVT.

This chain connects TRBV7-4 to TRBJ2-1, with 11 bases that match TRBD2. With 7 bases clipped from V and 8 bases from J, the junction kept 10 bases outside the gene matches. CDR3 length equals 15 residues. Germline V gene lookup returns CDR1 SGHVT and CDR2 SQSDAQ. The CDR3 DNA is TGTGCCAGCATGGTAACTAGCGGGAGTATCTATGAGCAGTTCTTC. This translates into CASMVTSGSIYEQFF.

The chain uses TRBV7-9 and TRBJ1-3; no clear D. This CDR3 is 13 amino acids long. Trimming cost V 8 bases and J 0 bases, with 8 bases left between them. Germline loops: CDR1 SEHNR, CDR2 FQNEAQ (reference sequence). The chain's CDR3 is CASGPNSGNTIYF. The CDR3 DNA is TGTGCCAGCGGGCCCAACTCTGGAAACACCATATATTTT.

Only a few counts were recorded for this clone. The rearrangement links TRBV4-1 to TRBJ2-1, with D possibly being TRBD2 (8 bases). This CDR3 is built from 15 residues. V lost 3 bases, J lost 5 bases, and 14 bases lay in between. Germline V gene data show CDR1 as MGHRA and CDR2 as YSYEKL. The CDR3 loop reads CASSQGQRGNNEQFF. The CDR3 nucleotides are TGCGCCAGCAGCCAGGGACAGCGGGGGAACAATGAGCAGTTCTTC.

In this sample, this clone turned up a few times. J is TRBJ2-7 and V is TRBV27, with a weak D call TRBD1 (6 bases). Trimming took off 6 bases at V and 5 bases at J, with 17 bases between the two ends. CDR1 is MNHEY, CDR2 SMNVEV, per germline (reference sequence). The CDR3 totals 14 residues. In DNA form, the CDR3 reads TGTGCCAGCAGGATCCAGGGGTTTCGGGACGAGCAGTACTTC. Its protein product is CASRIQGFRDEQYF.

In DNA, the CDR3 is TGTGCCTGGAGTGTAGGAGCTAGCGGGGGCACAGATACGCAGTATTTT. As protein: CAWSVGASGGTDTQYF. The V and J genes are TRBV30 and TRBJ2-3; 9 nucleotides align to TRBD2. The germline CDR1 and CDR2 sequences are GTSNPN and SVGIG (reference sequence). V shed 0 bases and J 1 base; nucleotides not matched to a gene: 5. CDR3 length equals 16 residues. The entire variable domain, with the rest obtained from reference TRBV30 and TRBJ2-3, is as follows: SQTIHQWPATLVQPVGSPLSLECTVEGTSNPNLYWYRQAAGRGLQLLFYSVGIGQISSEVPQNLSASRPQDRQFILSSKKLLLSDSGFYLCAWSVGASGGTDTQYFGPGTRLTVL.

This clone was picked up a small number of times. This chain uses TRBV28 with TRBJ1-5; TRBD1 matches at 8 bases. V trimming: 7 bases; J trimming: 7 bases; junction bases outside the gene matches: 6. Germline V gene sequence: CDR1 MDHEN, CDR2 SYDVKM. CDR3 length: 13 residues. CDR3 sequence reads: CASKTGGKQPQHF. DNA of the CDR3: TGTGCCAGCAAAACAGGGGGAAAGCAGCCCCAGCATTTT.

This chain joins TRBV29-1 and TRBJ1-1; no clear D. Trimming removed 3 bases at V and 1 base at J, with 12 bases between. This CDR3 has 14 residues. Germline CDR1 SQVTM, CDR2 ANQGSEA. The CDR3 loop is CSVDPTLSNTEAFF. CDR3 sequence (DNA): TGCAGCGTTGACCCCACACTATCGAACACTGAAGCTTTCTTT.

This clone turned up a few times. CDR3 DNA: TGTGCCAGCAGCTTAGGTTTGACTAGCGGAGGCACAGATACGCAGTATTTT. Residues: CASSLGLTSGGTDTQYF. This chain uses TRBV7-2 with TRBJ2-3; 9 bases map to TRBD2. The germline gives CDR1 SGHTA, CDR2 FQGNSA. The V and J ends lost 1 base and 1 base, in that order; junction bases with no gene match: 6. This CDR3 has 17 amino acids.

V and J are TRBV7-2 and TRBJ2-7; TRBD2 aligns across 9 bases. The CDR3 spans 14 residues. V gave up 5 bases and J gave up 3 bases; unmatched junction bases: 5. In germline, CDR1 is SGHTA, CDR2 FQGNSA. CDR3 DNA sequence: TGTGCCAGCAGCCCGGGACTAGCCGTCTACGAGCAGTACTTC. It specifies CASSPGLAVYEQYF.

This clone was counted ten times or more. This chain links TRBV25-1 with TRBJ1-4; D gene uncertain. This CDR3 is 15 amino acids long. V dropped 1 base and J dropped 3 bases, with 9 bases sitting between them. Per germline, CDR1 MGHDK and CDR2 SYGVNS. CDR3 in DNA: TGTGCCAGCAGTGAATGGAGGGAAGCTAATGAAAAACTGTTTTTT. This encodes CASSEWREANEKLFF.

The chain employs TRBV15 and TRBJ2-5, with D perhaps matching TRBD1 (6 bases). Germline CDR1 LNHNV, CDR2 YYDKDF (reference sequence). V was clipped by 3 bases and J by 1 base, with 9 bases between them. The length of the CDR3 is 14 residues. The CDR3 DNA is TGTGCCACCAGCAGGACAGGACTCCAAGAGACCCAGTACTTC. Translating gives CATSRTGLQETQYF.

In this sample, this clone turned up a few times. The chain uses TRBV7-3 and TRBJ2-1; 11 nucleotides agree with TRBD2. Germline trimming cut 5 bases from V and 6 bases from J; bases unmatched to any gene: 6. Germline V gene data show CDR1 as SGHTA and CDR2 as FQGTGA. CDR3 size: 15 residues. DNA of the CDR3: TGTGCCAGCAGCCCCGGGACTAGCGGTTCCAATGAGCAGTTCTTC. It encodes CASSPGTSGSNEQFF.

The gene calls are TRBV10-3 and TRBJ1-1, with TRBD1 matching 7 bases. CDR1 ENHRY and CDR2 SYGVKD come from the germline V gene. The length of the CDR3 is 14 residues. Germline trimming cut 6 bases from V and 4 bases from J; bases unmatched to any gene: 8. The CDR3 nucleotides are TGTGCCATCAGAGCTACAGGGGTGAGCACTGAAGCTTTCTTT. Translation gives CAIRATGVSTEAFF.

This chain links TRBV2 with TRBJ1-2; 8 bases align to TRBD1. The CDR3 contains 15 residues. The V gene end was trimmed by 4 bases and the J gene end by 2 bases; junction bases not matched to a gene: 6. The V gene's germline CDR1 is SNHLY and CDR2 FYNNEI. The CDR3 spells CASSGPSGGNYGYTF. The CDR3 DNA sequence: TGTGCCAGCAGTGGTCCGTCAGGGGGCAACTATGGCTACACCTTC.

The rearrangement uses TRBV4-3 and TRBJ1-6, with unresolved D. V lost 0 bases, J lost 10 bases, and 10 bases lay in between. This CDR3 comprises 14 residues. The germline CDR1 and CDR2 sequences are LGHNA and YSLEER. The CDR3 sequence is CASSQDNWASPLHF. The CDR3 nucleotides are TGCGCCAGCAGCCAAGATAATTGGGCGTCACCCCTCCACTTT.

This rearrangement joins TRBV6-1 to TRBJ1-3, with D hard to call. CDR1 is MNHNS and CDR2 is SASEGT in the germline V gene. CDR3 size: 16 residues. The V end lost 4 bases, the J end lost 0 bases, and 13 bases lay between the germline ends. The CDR3 loop reads CASSASGSYSGNTIYF. Written as DNA, the CDR3 is TGTGCCAGCAGTGCTAGTGGGTCTTACTCTGGAAACACCATATATTTT.

The rearrangement uses TRBV4-1 and TRBJ2-5, with D possibly being TRBD2 (6 bases). CDR1 is MGHRA, CDR2 YSYEKL, per germline. Trimming took off 3 bases at V and 3 bases at J, with 11 bases between the two ends. The CDR3 loop spans 14 amino acids. CDR3 sequence (DNA): TGCGCCAGCAGCCAGAGATGGGGGGAAGAGACCCAGTACTTC. It encodes CASSQRWGEETQYF.

Here the CDR3 reads CASSFGTDPAETQYF. Written as DNA, the CDR3 is TGTGCCAGCTCATTTGGGACAGATCCGGCAGAGACCCAGTACTTC. The V and J genes are TRBV18 and TRBJ2-5, with 7 positions matching TRBD1. The V gene's germline CDR1 is KGHSH and CDR2 LQKENI. This CDR3 spans 15 amino acids. V gave up 5 bases and J gave up 4 bases; unmatched junction bases: 10. The full variable domain, in which reference TRBV18 and TRBJ2-5 provide the parts outside the CDR3, is NAGVMQNPRHLVRRRGQEARLRCSPMKGHSHVYWYRQLPEEGLKFMVYLQKENIIDESGMPKERFSAEFPKEGPSILRIQQVVRGDSAAYFCASSFGTDPAETQYFGPGTRLLVL.

The rearrangement links TRBV30 to TRBJ2-3; no firm D call. The V gene lost 5 bases and the J gene lost 0 bases, with 12 bases spanning the gap. Looked up from germline, CDR1 is GTSNPN and CDR2 is SVGIG (reference sequence). The CDR3 extends over 14 amino acids. In nucleotides, the CDR3 is TGTGCCTGGGCCGTAGACTCTAGCACAGATACGCAGTATTTT. Translating it yields CAWAVDSSTDTQYF.

This clone was seen more than once but under ten times. The rearrangement uses TRBV11-3 and TRBJ2-1; possible D gene TRBD2, 5 bases. The CDR3 runs to 14 residues. The V end was cut by 4 bases, the J end by 4 bases, with 11 bases between. Per germline, CDR1 SGHNT and CDR2 YENEEA. The CDR3 loop is CASSSPRGYNEQFF. Written as DNA, the CDR3 is TGTGCCAGCAGCTCGCCCAGAGGGTACAATGAGCAGTTCTTC.

The sample holds one count of this clone. The genes are TRBV9 and TRBJ2-1, with 12 bases matching TRBD2. Germline V gives CDR1 SGDLS, CDR2 YYNGEE. The length of the CDR3 is 16 residues. J was trimmed by 7 bases and V by 2 bases; bases with no gene match: 7. The DNA for the CDR3 is TGTGCCAGCAGCGTCAGGTCTAGCGGGGGGGCGAATGAGCAGTTCTTC. It yields the protein CASSVRSSGGANEQFF.

The chain combines TRBV2 with TRBJ2-3; 7 bases are shared with TRBD1. The ends lost 7 bases at V and 0 bases at J; junction bases unmatched: 7. The germline CDR1 and CDR2 sequences are SNHLY and FYNNEI. The CDR3 consists of 15 residues. As DNA, the CDR3 is TGTGCCAGCAACAGGGGCCCCTCTAGCACAGATACGCAGTATTTT. Its translation is CASNRGPSSTDTQYF. The full variable domain, completed using reference TRBV2 and TRBJ2-3, is EPEVTQTPSHQVTQMGQEVILRCVPISNHLYFYWYRQILGQKVEFLVSFYNNEISEKSEIFDDQFSVERPDGSNFTLKIRSTKLEDSAMYFCASNRGPSSTDTQYFGPGTRLTVL.

This clone turned up a few times. V usage is TRBV27 and J usage is TRBJ1-1, with D possibly being TRBD1 (5 bases). V was pared by 6 bases and J by 1 base, with 12 bases between. The germline V gene has CDR1 MNHEY and CDR2 SMNVEV (reference sequence). CDR3 size: 14 residues. The CDR3 DNA reads as TGTGCCAGCAGCCACACAGGTTGGAACACTGAAGCTTTCTTT. It specifies CASSHTGWNTEAFF.

CDR3 loop: CASSYSRVFNEQFF. CDR3 DNA: TGTGCCAGCAGTTACTCTCGGGTTTTCAATGAGCAGTTCTTC. The rearrangement links TRBV6-2 or TRBV6-3 to TRBJ2-1, with no clear D. The V end was cut by 0 bases, the J end by 6 bases, with 9 bases between. The CDR3 consists of 14 residues. The germline V gene encodes CDR1 MNHEY and CDR2 SVGEGT.

This chain connects TRBV7-9 to TRBJ2-3; 8 nucleotides match TRBD2. CDR1 and CDR2 from the germline V gene are SEHNR and FQNEAQ (reference sequence). The CDR3 consists of 17 residues. V was pared by 5 bases and J by 4 bases, with 14 bases of the junction left unmatched. The CDR3 bases are TGTGCCAGCAGCCGTAGGGAAGCGGGAGTAGCGGCAGATACGCAGTATTTT. This translates into CASSRREAGVAADTQYF.

The chain combines TRBV7-9 with TRBJ2-2; TRBD1 is a possible D gene (7 bases). Germline values: CDR1 SEHNR, CDR2 FQNEAQ (reference sequence). The length of the CDR3 is 15 residues. Trimming left V 3 bases short and J 7 bases short, with 15 bases between. In nucleotides, the CDR3 is TGTGCCAGCAGCTTGCGGGACAGCGCACGCGGGGAGCTGTTTTTT. Translated: CASSLRDSARGELFF.

This sequence joins TRBV24-1 and TRBJ2-5, with TRBD2 matching over 14 bases. Germline lookup yields CDR1 KGHDR and CDR2 SFDVKD. CDR3 length: 14 amino acids. With V trimmed by 7 bases and J by 5 bases, 2 bases remained unmatched. For the CDR3, the DNA is TGTGCCACCAGCCGGACTAGCGGGGGGGAGACCCAGTACTTC. This sequence encodes CATSRTSGGETQYF.

There are a few counts of this clone. The genes are TRBV18 and TRBJ2-7, with TRBD2 as a possible D gene (6 bases). This CDR3 contains 13 residues. The V gene lost 0 bases and the J gene lost 7 bases, with 10 bases spanning the gap. Per the germline V gene, CDR1 is KGHSH and CDR2 is LQKENI. CDR3 in DNA: TGTGCCAGCTCACCACCCGGGGGAAGAGAGCAGTACTTC. Its protein is CASSPPGGREQYF. Based on the CDR3 plus reference TRBV18 and TRBJ2-7, the full variable domain is NAGVMQNPRHLVRRRGQEARLRCSPMKGHSHVYWYRQLPEEGLKFMVYLQKENIIDESGMPKERFSAEFPKEGPSILRIQQVVRGDSAAYFCASSPPGGREQYFGPGTRLTVT.